These 28 T cell receptor beta chains came from one sample sequenced in a study of cytomegalovirus exposure and HLA in healthy donors. The primer mix had 60 Vbeta and 13 Jbeta primers. Generated by immunoSEQ multiplex PCR, the TCRdb table keeps only in-frame clones and is missing some. In the table there are around 96,000 clones, 65% to 85% of which are singletons. The specimen was PBMCs. These receptors originate from a man in his late teens or twenties in good health and CMV-seronegative.

The rearrangement uses TRBV5-1 and TRBJ2-7; maybe TRBD1 (5 bases). This CDR3 is 17 amino acids long. CDR1 is SGHRS, CDR2 YFSETQ, per germline. V shed 5 bases and J shed 6 bases, with 27 bases lying between them. CDR3 nucleotides: TGCGCCAGCAGTCAACTATCCGGACAAACTATTACGATCGAGCAGTACTTC. This encodes CASSQLSGQTITIEQYF.

This clone was found once. The V call is TRBV7-9, the J call TRBJ2-7; 7 positions agree with TRBD2. The germline V gene encodes CDR1 SEHNR and CDR2 FQNEAQ (reference sequence). The CDR3 contains 14 residues. V lost 2 bases, J lost 2 bases, and 3 bases stayed unmatched. CDR3 loop: CASSLPAGPYEQYF. CDR3 bases: TGTGCCAGCAGCTTACCAGCGGGGCCCTACGAGCAGTACTTC. Using reference TRBV7-9 and TRBJ2-7 for the parts outside the CDR3, the full variable domain is DTGVSQNPRHKITKRGQNVTFRCDPISEHNRLYWYRQTLGQGPEFLTYFQNEAQLEKSRLLSDRFSAERPKGSFSTLEIQRTEQGDSAMYLCASSLPAGPYEQYFGPGTRLTVT.

The chain uses TRBV12-5 and TRBJ2-5; 8 bases line up with TRBD2. Germline CDR1 is LGHNT and CDR2 is FRNRAP. This CDR3 comprises 13 residues. With V trimmed by 5 bases and J by 3 bases, 2 bases remained unmatched. CDR3 sequence: CASGPGGEETQYF. The CDR3 DNA is TGTGCTAGTGGTCCGGGGGGGGAAGAGACCCAGTACTTC.

The rearrangement joins TRBV6-1 to TRBJ2-1; maybe TRBD1 (7 bases). The CDR3 runs 14 residues. Germline V gene lookup returns CDR1 MNHNS and CDR2 SASEGT. V was shortened by 5 bases and J by 4 bases, with 12 bases between the two germline ends. The CDR3 sequence: CASSPEGAYNEQFF. As DNA, the CDR3 is TGTGCCAGCAGTCCGGAGGGGGCTTACAATGAGCAGTTCTTC.

The chain joins TRBV11-3 to TRBJ2-3; 11 positions agree with TRBD1. Trimming cost V 5 bases and J 4 bases; bases outside gene matches: 8. The germline V gene has CDR1 SGHNT and CDR2 YENEEA. This CDR3 comprises 16 residues. The CDR3 bases are TGTGCCAGCAGCCAGGGGGGGGGACAGGGGGCAGATACGCAGTATTTT. It yields the protein CASSQGGGQGADTQYF.

The J gene is TRBJ1-2, the V gene TRBV7-2; weak D call: TRBD1 (5 bases). CDR3 length: 12 amino acids. The ends were cut back, 5 bases at V and 8 bases at J, with 12 bases in the middle. CDR1 is SGHTA and CDR2 is FQGNSA in the germline V gene. The CDR3 DNA reads TGTGCCAGCAGCCCAACCGGGGGGGGCTACACCTTC. This encodes CASSPTGGGYTF. The full variable domain, with the rest looked up from reference TRBV7-2 and TRBJ1-2, is GAGVSQSPSNKVTEKGKDVELRCDPISGHTALYWYRQSLGQGLEFLIYFQGNSAPDKSGLPSDRFSAERTGGSVSTLTIQRTQQEDSAVYLCASSPTGGGYTFGSGTRLTVV.

This chain joins TRBV7-9 and TRBJ2-3, with TRBD1 matching 8 bases. The CDR3 is 16 residues long. Germline values: CDR1 SEHNR, CDR2 FQNEAQ (reference sequence). The J segment lost 3 bases and the V segment lost 5 bases, leaving 10 bases of the junction unmatched. The DNA of the CDR3 is TGTGCCAGCAGCCTCCGGACAGGGCGTATTACAGATACGCAGTATTTT. Residues: CASSLRTGRITDTQYF.

The V gene is TRBV2, the J gene TRBJ2-7; no clear D. The CDR3 totals 14 residues. Germline loops: CDR1 SNHLY, CDR2 FYNNEI. V lost 1 base and J 1 base, leaving 8 bases between the germline ends. The CDR3 loop is CASSEGAGSYEQYF. CDR3 in DNA: TGTGCCAGCAGTGAAGGGGCCGGTTCCTACGAGCAGTACTTC.

This clone was observed once. The V and J genes are TRBV29-1 and TRBJ2-2, with a weak D call TRBD2 (7 bases). Per germline, CDR1 SQVTM and CDR2 ANQGSEA. The V end was cut by 4 bases, the J end by 6 bases, with 15 bases between. This CDR3 is built from 14 residues. The CDR3 DNA reads TGCAGCGTTGCCCCCACAGGGAGGGCCGGGGAGCTGTTTTTT. Its protein product is CSVAPTGRAGELFF.

The rearrangement uses TRBV7-9 and TRBJ2-1; perhaps TRBD1 as D (5 bases). Germline CDR1 reads SEHNR; CDR2 reads FQNEAQ (reference sequence). Between the trimmed V and J ends, which lost 5 bases and 8 bases, there was a span of 16 bases. The CDR3 runs 14 residues. Here the CDR3 DNA reads TGTGCCAGCAGCCCCGCGGCAGGGTTCCATGAGCAGTTCTTC. Protein sequence: CASSPAAGFHEQFF.

This clone was found once. V is TRBV7-9 and J is TRBJ2-5; 9 bases agree with TRBD2. The germline V gene has CDR1 SEHNR and CDR2 FQNEAQ (reference sequence). The CDR3 consists of 15 residues. The junction had 8 bases not matched to a gene; V was cut back by 6 bases and J by 3 bases. CDR3 nucleotide sequence: TGTGCCAGCAGTACCCCGACTAGCGGTAAAGAGACCCAGTACTTC. As protein: CASSTPTSGKETQYF.

V and J are TRBV5-3 and TRBJ1-1, with TRBD1 identical over 9 bases. TRBV5-3 is sorted into the ORF group, with uncertain function. This CDR3 comprises 13 residues. The V and J ends lost 5 bases and 8 bases, in that order; junction bases with no gene match: 7. The DNA of the CDR3 is TGTGCCAGAAGTCAAGACAGGGGGGACGAAGCTTTCTTT. It encodes CARSQDRGDEAFF.

The rearrangement joins TRBV29-1 to TRBJ1-4; the match to TRBD1 covers 7 bases. This CDR3 has 15 residues. Germline V gene sequence: CDR1 SQVTM, CDR2 ANQGSEA. Trimming cost V 6 bases and J 3 bases; bases outside gene matches: 10. CDR3 region: CSVGRTGAPNEKLFF. In nucleotides, the CDR3 is TGCAGCGTAGGCCGAACAGGGGCCCCTAATGAAAAACTGTTTTTT. The variable domain in full, completed from reference TRBV29-1 and TRBJ1-4, reads SAVISQKPSRDICQRGTSLTIQCQVDSQVTMMFWYRQQPGQSLTLIATANQGSEATYESGFVIDKFPISRPNLTFSTLTVSNMSPEDSSIYLCSVGRTGAPNEKLFFGSGTQLSVL.

The CDR3 sequence: CASSLNAEDTDTQYF. CDR3 nucleotide sequence: TGTGCCAGCAGCTTAAACGCGGAGGACACAGATACGCAGTATTTT. This chain links TRBV11-2 with TRBJ2-3, with a possible D match to TRBD2 (5 bases). Trimming took 2 bases from V and 2 from J, leaving 11 bases between them. CDR3 length: 15 amino acids. Germline-derived CDR1 and CDR2 are SGHAT and FQNNGV. The full variable domain, its missing parts supplied by reference TRBV11-2 and TRBJ2-3, is EAGVAQSPRYKIIEKRQSVAFWCNPISGHATLYWYQQILGQGPKLLIQFQNNGVVDDSQLPKDRFSAERLKGVDSTLKIQPAKLEDSAVYLCASSLNAEDTDTQYFGPGTRLTVL.

V and J are TRBV11-1 and TRBJ1-5; 7 bases agree with TRBD1. The CDR3 has 15 amino acids. With V trimmed by 5 bases and J by 2 bases, 6 bases remained unmatched. The germline CDR1 and CDR2 sequences are SGHAT and FQDESV (reference sequence). The CDR3 nucleotides are TGTGCCAGCAGCCACAGGGGTTTGGGCAATCAGCCCCAGCATTTT. It translates to CASSHRGLGNQPQHF.

The chain uses TRBV10-3 and TRBJ2-3, with 11 bases matching TRBD1. V lost 4 bases, J lost 4 bases, and 4 bases stayed unmatched. This CDR3 contains 15 residues. CDR1 is ENHRY and CDR2 is SYGVKD in the germline V gene. The CDR3 spells CAISVGTGGADTQYF. CDR3 in DNA: TGTGCCATCAGTGTCGGGACAGGGGGTGCAGATACGCAGTATTTT.

The chain carries TRBV19 and TRBJ2-7, with TRBD1 identical over 9 bases. CDR1 LNHDA and CDR2 SQIVND come from the germline V gene (reference sequence). This CDR3 has 14 amino acids. Trimming removed 1 base from V and 3 bases from J; junction bases left unmatched: 1. The CDR3 DNA reads TGTGCCAGTAGTATAGGACAGGGGGTCTACGAGCAGTACTTC. Translated, it gives CASSIGQGVYEQYF.

This clone was detected once. V gene TRBV4-1 combines with J gene TRBJ1-1; 10 bases align to TRBD1. Germline V lookup: CDR1 MGHRA, CDR2 YSYEKL. The J segment lost 7 bases and the V segment lost 3 bases, leaving 8 bases of the junction unmatched. This CDR3 spans 15 amino acids. CDR3 loop: CASSHTGTGANEAFF. The CDR3 DNA follows: TGCGCCAGCAGCCACACCGGGACAGGGGCGAATGAAGCTTTCTTT.

CDR3 in amino acids: CASRPRQDRSDTQYF. As DNA, the CDR3 is TGTGCCAGCAGACCAAGACAGGATAGATCAGATACGCAGTATTTT. The rearrangement joins TRBV6-1 to TRBJ2-3, with a possible D match to TRBD1 (6 bases). Between the trimmed V and J ends, which lost 6 bases and 4 bases, there was a span of 17 bases. CDR3 length: 15 residues. Germline V gene sequence: CDR1 MNHNS, CDR2 SASEGT.

This chain uses TRBV9 with TRBJ2-1; 9 positions match TRBD2. V trimming: 5 bases; J trimming: 5 bases; junction bases outside the gene matches: 8. Germline CDR1 is SGDLS and CDR2 is YYNGEE. CDR3 length: 15 residues. The CDR3 DNA reads TGTGCCAGCAGGACCGGCGGGGGGGTAAACAATGAGCAGTTCTTC. Its protein is CASRTGGGVNNEQFF.

This chain links TRBV6-1 with TRBJ2-3, with 8 bases lining up with TRBD2. With 7 bases clipped from V and 2 bases from J, the junction kept 5 bases outside the gene matches. The V gene's germline CDR1 is MNHNS and CDR2 SASEGT. The CDR3 runs 14 residues. The CDR3 nucleotides read TGTGCCAGCACCCGAGCGGGGGTCACAGATACGCAGTATTTT. Translating gives CASTRAGVTDTQYF.

The chain recombines TRBV18 with TRBJ1-5; the D is unclear. The germline CDR1 and CDR2 sequences are KGHSH and LQKENI. The V and J ends lost 3 bases and 3 bases respectively, with 6 bases between them. The CDR3 is made up of 13 amino acids. This chain's CDR3 is CASSPTANQPQHF. CDR3 nucleotides: TGTGCCAGCTCACCTACAGCCAATCAGCCCCAGCATTTT.

A note on this clone: The sample has other DNA sequences that encode this CDR3 too. This chain links TRBV5-1 with TRBJ1-5; tentative D call: TRBD1 (6 bases). V shed 4 bases and J shed 3 bases, with 14 bases lying between them. The CDR3 extends over 15 amino acids. The V gene's germline CDR1 is SGHRS and CDR2 YFSETQ. CDR3 loop: CASSPRTGSNQPQHF. CDR3 coding DNA: TGCGCCAGCAGCCCGCGAACAGGGTCCAATCAGCCCCAGCATTTT.

This chain joins TRBV6-5 and TRBJ2-7, with 8 bases fitting TRBD1. J lost 0 bases, V lost 7 bases, and 5 bases had no gene match. This CDR3 spans 14 amino acids. Germline loops: CDR1 MNHEY, CDR2 SVGAGI. This chain's CDR3 is CASMNRGVSYEQYF. The CDR3 nucleotides read TGTGCCAGCATGAACAGGGGGGTCTCCTACGAGCAGTACTTC.

The rearrangement uses TRBV7-8 and TRBJ2-3, with 11 bases fitting TRBD2. Trimming removed 5 bases from V and 0 bases from J; junction bases left unmatched: 7. The germline V gene has CDR1 SGHVS and CDR2 FQNEAQ. The CDR3 sequence is 17 residues long. CDR3 DNA: TGTGCCAGCAGCCGTACGTGGACTAGCGGGAGCACAGATACGCAGTATTTT. The encoded protein is CASSRTWTSGSTDTQYF.

The rearrangement links TRBV12-5 to TRBJ2-4; no clear D. The CDR3 contains 15 residues. Germline V CDR1 and CDR2: LGHNT, FRNRAP. Trimming cost V 3 bases and J 0 bases, with 9 bases left between them. CDR3 nucleotides: TGTGCTAGTGGTTTAGACAACCTAGCCAAAAACATTCAGTACTTC. It translates to CASGLDNLAKNIQYF.

V usage is TRBV21-1 and J usage is TRBJ1-6; the table gives TRBD1 as D, unverified against the DNA. TRBV21-1 represents a pseudogene. The CDR3 has 14 amino acids. CDR3 loop: CASSTTSYNSPLHF. CDR3 nucleotide sequence: TGTGCCAGCAGCACGACAAGCTATAATTCACCCCTCCACTTT.

The rearrangement uses TRBV13 and TRBJ2-7, with a possible D match to TRBD2 (5 bases). The V and J ends lost 0 bases and 7 bases respectively, with 19 bases between them. Germline V gene sequence: CDR1 PRHDT, CDR2 FYEKMQ (reference sequence). CDR3 size: 16 residues. CDR3: CASSLGSWESGREQYF. CDR3 bases: TGTGCCAGCAGCTTAGGCAGCTGGGAGAGTGGTAGGGAGCAGTACTTC.